The 26 T cell receptor beta chains below were found in one sample sequenced in a study of T cell repertoires in cytomegalovirus infection. TCRdb redid the calling of the reads with MiXCR, one entry per CDR3 protein. The repertoire holds hundreds of thousands of distinct CDR3 sequences, approximately 25% seen once, with around 7.6% in the top ten. Specimen: CD8+ T cells from PBMCs. The receptors stem from a human donor in good health (CMV status not recorded). Some clones in this sample may be carry-over from other donors' samples.

In this sample, this clonotype turned up a few times. The chain carries TRBV7-3 and TRBJ1-5; D tentatively fits TRBD1 or TRBD2 (5 bases each). The DNA end is more similar to TRBJ2-3, so the J call may be wrong. The CDR3 runs 14 residues. Per germline, CDR1 SGHTA and CDR2 FQGTGA. CDR3 amino acids: CASSLGGSNQPQYF. CDR3 sequence (DNA): TGTGCCAGCAGCTTAGGGGGAAGCAATCAGCCCCAGTATTTT.

The table lists this clonotype with a few counts. The chain combines TRBV19 with TRBJ1-2; 9 bases are shared with TRBD1. This CDR3 region has 11 residues. The V gene end was trimmed by 8 bases and the J gene end by 6 bases; junction bases not matched to a gene: 1. CDR1 is LNHDA, CDR2 SQIVND, per germline (reference sequence). This chain's CDR3 is CASGDRDGYTF. The DNA of the CDR3 is TGTGCCAGTGGGGACAGGGATGGCTACACCTTC.

The V call is TRBV20-1, the J call TRBJ2-7; possibly TRBD1 or TRBD2 for D (5 bases each). This CDR3 spans 15 amino acids. The V gene's germline CDR1 is DFQATT and CDR2 SNEGSKA (reference sequence). The V gene lost 0 bases and the J gene lost 5 bases, with 17 bases spanning the gap. The CDR3 protein is CSAREEWGIANEQYV. The DNA of the CDR3 is TGCAGTGCTAGAGAAGAGTGGGGGATCGCTAACGAGCAGTACGTC.

This clonotype was recorded a few times. The V call is TRBV29-1, the J call TRBJ2-7; 7 nucleotides match TRBD1. The CDR3 sequence is 12 residues long. Germline CDR1 and CDR2: SQVTM and ANQGSEA. The trim removed 6 bases at V and 4 bases at J, leaving 6 bases unmatched. The CDR3 loop is CSVIGTAYEQYF. In DNA form, the CDR3 reads TGCAGCGTAATCGGGACAGCTTACGAGCAGTACTTC.

The sample holds many counts of this clonotype. V usage is TRBV7-2 and J usage is TRBJ1-2; TRBD1 matches 11 bases. The CDR3 runs to 15 residues. CDR1 is SGHTA and CDR2 is FQGNSA in the germline V gene. The trim removed 1 base at V and 7 bases at J, leaving 5 bases unmatched. CDR3 protein: CASSLVGQGAVGYTF. DNA of the CDR3: TGTGCCAGCAGCTTAGTAGGACAGGGGGCCGTTGGCTACACCTTC. Looking up the rest from reference TRBV7-2 and TRBJ1-2 gives the full variable domain: GAGVSQSPSNKVTEKGKDVELRCDPISGHTALYWYRQSLGQGLEFLIYFQGNSAPDKSGLPSDRFSAERTGGSVSTLTIQRTQQEDSAVYLCASSLVGQGAVGYTFGSGTRLTVV.

This clonotype was detected only a few times. The chain recombines TRBV6-2 or TRBV6-3 with TRBJ2-7; D remains unclear. This CDR3 is built from 14 residues. Trimming removed 5 bases from V and 0 bases from J, with 11 bases in between. Germline V gene data show CDR1 as MNHEY and CDR2 as SVGEGT. The CDR3 coding sequence is TGTGCCAGCAGTGGTCTAACCACCTCCTACGAGCAGTACGTC. This codes for CASSGLTTSYEQYV.

This clonotype was found many times. Here the CDR3 DNA reads TGTGCCAGCAGTGATCGGGACAGGGGTCTCCCGGGTGAGCAGTTCTTC. Residues: CASSDRDRGLPGEQFF. The chain has TRBV28 and TRBJ2-1; 10 bases are a match to TRBD1. This CDR3 comprises 16 residues. Trimming at V came to 5 bases and at J to 9 bases, leaving 13 bases not matched to a gene. Germline CDR1 is MDHEN and CDR2 is SYDVKM.

This clonotype was seen a few times. The gene calls are TRBV29-1 and TRBJ2-3; no clear D gene. Trimming removed 1 base from V and 4 bases from J, with 12 bases in between. Per germline, CDR1 SQVTM and CDR2 ANQGSEA. This CDR3 has 14 amino acids. The CDR3: CSVEVAPEADTQYF. CDR3 sequence (DNA): TGCAGCGTTGAAGTGGCCCCTGAGGCAGATACGCAGTATTTT.

This chain connects TRBV2 to TRBJ2-7, with D possibly being TRBD2 (6 bases). The CDR3 spans 13 residues. Germline V gene lookup returns CDR1 SNHLY and CDR2 FYNNEI. V dropped 7 bases and J dropped 2 bases, with 12 bases sitting between them. Here the CDR3 DNA reads TGTGCCAGCATGGGGACTGTTACCTACGAGCAGTACTTC. Its translation: CASMGTVTYEQYF.

The V call is TRBV29-1, the J call TRBJ1-3; D is perhaps TRBD1 (5 bases). The CDR3 contains 14 residues. Trimming cost V 1 base and J 2 bases, with 9 bases left between them. Germline values: CDR1 SQVTM, CDR2 ANQGSEA. The CDR3 spells CSVEAGDPGNTIYF. CDR3 bases: TGCAGCGTTGAAGCGGGGGATCCTGGAAACACCATATATTTT.

This clonotype was observed at least ten times. The chain is built from TRBV12-3 or TRBV12-4 and TRBJ1-1; a weak D match, TRBD1 (5 bases). The CDR3 is made up of 14 amino acids. With 6 bases removed from V and 0 bases from J, the gap between germline ends came to 11 bases. CDR3 protein: CASRTGLMNTEAFF. CDR3 DNA sequence: TGTGCCAGCAGGACGGGACTCATGAACACTGAAGCTTTCTTT.

V is TRBV5-1 and J is TRBJ2-7; TRBD1 agrees at 9 bases. J gave up 1 base and V 4 bases, and 3 bases lay outside the gene matches. Germline lookup yields CDR1 SGHRS and CDR2 YFSETQ. The CDR3 runs to 14 residues. CDR3 DNA: TGCGCCAGCAGCGTGGACAGGGGATCCTACGAGCAGTACGTC. It is translated as CASSVDRGSYEQYV.

The chain joins TRBV18 to TRBJ1-5, with D possibly matching TRBD1 (5 bases). From germline, CDR1 is KGHSH and CDR2 LQKENI. The CDR3 spans 16 residues. The V gene lost 3 bases and the J gene lost 0 bases, with 12 bases spanning the gap. CDR3 sequence (DNA): TGTGCCAGCTCACCGGAGGGGCTATATAGCAATCAGCCCCAGCATTTT. This translates into CASSPEGLYSNQPQHF.

The chain uses TRBV29-1 and TRBJ2-5; D may be TRBD2 (6 bases). CDR3 length equals 13 residues. Germline assignment: CDR1 SQVTM and CDR2 ANQGSEA. V lost 3 bases and J lost 6, with 14 bases in between. The CDR3 here is CSVDGGLEQTQYF. The CDR3 DNA is TGCAGCGTTGACGGGGGACTTGAGCAGACCCAGTACTTC.

This clonotype was seen only a few times. This chain links TRBV29-1 with TRBJ1-1, with D tentatively TRBD1 (6 bases). Germline assignment: CDR1 SQVTM and CDR2 ANQGSEA. The CDR3 spans 12 residues. Trimming stripped 4 bases from V and 6 bases from J, with 12 bases between. CDR3 sequence: CSVGHQGSEAFF. DNA of the CDR3: TGCAGCGTTGGTCATCAGGGGTCTGAAGCTTTCTTT.

This clonotype was recorded once. The CDR3 DNA is TGCGCCAGGGGACAAGGAGTTCAGACTACTGGAAACACCATATATTTT. Translating it yields CARGQGVQTTGNTIYF. The rearrangement uses TRBV23-1 and TRBJ1-3; D might be TRBD1 (6 bases). TRBV23-1 is an ORF, with its function uncertain. CDR3 length equals 16 residues. The V end lost 9 bases, the J end lost 2 bases, and 20 bases lay between the germline ends.

This clonotype was seen repeatedly, ten times or more. The chain carries TRBV7-2 and TRBJ2-5, with D perhaps TRBD1 or TRBD2 (5 bases each). Germline CDR1 and CDR2: SGHTA and FQGNSA. CDR3 length: 16 residues. V was shortened by 5 bases and J by 0 bases, with 16 bases between the two germline ends. The CDR3, as DNA: TGTGCCAGCAGCCCACTGAGGGGACGGAACCAAGAGACCCAGTACTTC. Protein: CASSPLRGRNQETQYF.

This clonotype was detected ten times or more. The chain joins TRBV10-3 to TRBJ2-2; D unresolved. Germline V lookup: CDR1 ENHRY, CDR2 SYGVKD. This CDR3 is 15 amino acids long. Trimming took 7 bases from V and 0 from J, leaving 12 bases between them. CDR3 region: CAITRTDANTGELFF. The CDR3 nucleotides are TGTGCCATCACGCGGACCGACGCGAACACCGGGGAGCTGTTTTTT.

The chain joins TRBV28 to TRBJ2-2; 10 bases fit TRBD1. V shed 2 bases, J shed 4 bases, and the junction held 4 bases outside the gene matches. In germline, CDR1 is MDHEN, CDR2 SYDVKM. The CDR3 spans 16 residues. In DNA form, the CDR3 reads TGTGCCAGCAGTTTACTGGACAGGGGGTTCACCGGGGAGCTGTTTTTT. Translation gives CASSLLDRGFTGELFF.

The J gene is TRBJ2-7, the V gene TRBV11-2; tentatively, D is TRBD1 (6 bases). This CDR3 has 15 amino acids. Trimming removed 6 bases from V and 3 bases from J, with 18 bases in between. In germline, CDR1 is SGHAT, CDR2 FQNNGV. Here the CDR3 reads CASRGPGQMVYEQYV. The CDR3 bases are TGTGCCAGCAGGGGTCCGGGACAAATGGTCTACGAGCAGTACGTC.

This chain uses TRBV6-4 with TRBJ2-4, with D possibly TRBD2 on 5 matching bases. CDR1 is MRHNA and CDR2 is SNTAGT in the germline V gene. The CDR3 is 16 residues long. The V end was cut by 2 bases, the J end by 0 bases, with 11 bases between. The CDR3 here is CASSDEGSLAKNIQYF. In nucleotides, the CDR3 is TGTGCCAGCAGTGACGAAGGGAGTCTAGCCAAAAACATTCAGTACTTC.

This clonotype was counted ten times or more. V usage is TRBV29-1 and J usage is TRBJ2-7; 7 bases map to TRBD1. The germline gives CDR1 SQVTM, CDR2 ANQGSEA. CDR3 size: 12 residues. Losses at the gene ends were 2 bases for V and 3 bases for J; bases not matched to a gene: 1. The CDR3 sequence: CSVESGGYEQYF. CDR3 DNA: TGCAGCGTTGAATCAGGGGGCTACGAGCAGTACTTC.

The chain employs TRBV6-2 or TRBV6-3 and TRBJ1-5, with D possibly TRBD1 on 6 matching bases. V was pared by 4 bases and J by 0 bases, with 22 bases between. CDR1 MNHEY and CDR2 SVGEGT come from the germline V gene. The length of the CDR3 is 19 residues. DNA of the CDR3: TGTGCCAGCAGTTCAGCACACAGGGAAGCCTTCTATAGCAATCAGCCCCAGCATTTT. As protein: CASSSAHREAFYSNQPQHF.

V gene TRBV28 combines with J gene TRBJ2-7; TRBD1 matches 7 bases. CDR3 length: 15 amino acids. Trimming removed 5 bases from V and 4 bases from J; junction bases left unmatched: 11. Germline loops: CDR1 MDHEN, CDR2 SYDVKM. This CDR3 reads CASSPRLTQGYEQYV. The CDR3 DNA reads TGTGCCAGCAGTCCTCGCCTCACACAGGGGTACGAGCAGTACGTC.

The genes are TRBV7-9 and TRBJ1-1, with D perhaps TRBD1 (6 bases). Germline V gives CDR1 SEHNR, CDR2 FQNEAQ (reference sequence). V lost 2 bases, J lost 5 bases, and 12 bases lay in between. The CDR3 sequence is 14 residues long. The CDR3 sequence is CASSLLWGATEAFF. The CDR3 DNA reads as TGTGCCAGCAGCTTATTATGGGGGGCTACTGAAGCTTTCTTT.

This clonotype appeared a few times. The V and J genes are TRBV6-6 and TRBJ2-5; D is perhaps TRBD1 (8 bases). Germline V gene sequence: CDR1 MNHNY, CDR2 SVGAGI (reference sequence). V was clipped by 5 bases and J by 5 bases, with 21 bases between them. The CDR3 loop spans 16 amino acids. DNA of the CDR3: TGTGCCAGCAGTAGGGCCTTACAGGGGGGGTGGGAGACCCAGTACTTC. Translation: CASSRALQGGWETQYF.